A selection of T cell receptor beta chains follows, all from one sample in a study of cytomegalovirus exposure and HLA in healthy donors. TCRdb's table, derived via immunoSEQ multiplex PCR, lists solely in-frame clones and lacks some. The table includes a few hundred thousand clones, about four fifths detected once. The sample comprised PBMCs. Receptors originate from a woman aged 50 to 60 in good health and CMV-seropositive. The CDR3 runs from the conserved cysteine through the conserved F or W. A D gene is named only where the DNA matches it firmly. Size values are once, few and many counts, or a class for expanded clones, and some rows have none.

CDR3aa | CDR3nt | abundance | v_gene | d_gene | j_gene
CASSPGQGYQETQYF | TGTGCCAGCAGCCCGGGACAGGGGTACCAAGAGACCCAGTACTTC | . | TRBV7-2 | TRBD1 | TRBJ2-5
CASSYSIGAGNTIYF | TGTGCCAGCAGTTACTCGATAGGGGCCGGAAACACCATATATTTT | . | TRBV6-5 | . | TRBJ1-3
CASSLVGMRAGGYTF | TGTGCCAGCAGCTTAGTGGGTATGAGGGCGGGTGGCTACACCTTC | . | TRBV7-2 | . | TRBJ1-2
CATSREGGGWGNNEQFF | TGTGCCACCAGCAGAGAGGGGGGAGGTTGGGGTAACAATGAGCAGTTCTTC | . | TRBV15 | . | TRBJ2-1
CAWSAPPRGRQETQYF | TGTGCCTGGAGTGCCCCCCCCAGGGGGCGTCAAGAGACCCAGTACTTC | . | TRBV30 | TRBD1 | TRBJ2-5
CASSPTANSGNTIYF | TGCGCCAGCAGCCCGACAGCCAACTCTGGAAACACCATATATTTT | once | TRBV5-1 | . | TRBJ1-3
CASSQRFNQPQHF | TGTGCCAGCAGCCAGAGGTTCAATCAGCCCCAGCATTTT | . | TRBV6-1 | . | TRBJ1-5
CASSLRRGSGQPQHF | TGTGCCAGCAGTTTACGAAGGGGTTCTGGGCAGCCCCAGCATTTT | . | TRBV27 | . | TRBJ1-5
CASGSGGSGYTF | TGTGCCAGCGGCTCGGGGGGCTCTGGCTACACCTTC | . | TRBV28 | . | TRBJ1-2
CASSREGNSPLHF | TGTGCCAGCAGCCGGGAGGGTAATTCACCCCTCCACTTT | . | TRBV6-6 | . | TRBJ1-6
CASSVGPTIDYEQYF | TGTGCCAGCAGCGTAGGACCTACTATAGACTACGAGCAGTACTTC | . | TRBV9 | . | TRBJ2-7
CASSLAGNYGYTF | TGTGCCAGCAGTTTGGCGGGAAACTATGGCTACACCTTC | . | TRBV28 | . | TRBJ1-2
CASSLGLAGEGAQYF | TGTGCCAGCAGCTTGGGACTAGCGGGGGAAGGGGCCCAGTACTTC | . | TRBV5-4 | TRBD2 | TRBJ2-5
CASSELFVRGKANYGYTF | TGTGCCAGCAGTGAACTTTTTGTGCGCGGCAAAGCTAACTATGGCTACACCTTC | . | TRBV6-1 | . | TRBJ1-2
CASSPFRDRDFEAFF | TGCGCCAGCAGCCCATTCCGGGACAGAGACTTTGAAGCTTTCTTT | . | TRBV5-1 | TRBD1 | TRBJ1-1
CASSDSRDRGDTQYF | TGTGCCAGCAGTGACTCACGGGACAGGGGCGATACGCAGTATTTT | . | TRBV6-4 | TRBD1 | TRBJ2-3
CASSQDEDLGNTIYF | TGTGCCAGCAGCCAAGACGAGGATCTTGGAAACACCATATATTTT | . | TRBV4-2 | . | TRBJ1-3
CASSLGGSSPLHF | TGTGCCTCCTCGCTGGGGGGTTCGTCACCCCTCCACTTT | . | TRBV30 | . | TRBJ1-6
CASSWGQGLGQPQHF | TGTGCCAGCAGCTGGGGACAGGGATTAGGACAGCCCCAGCATTTT | . | TRBV6-1 | TRBD1 | TRBJ1-5
CAIRERGDSYEQYF | TGTGCCATCAGAGAGCGGGGGGACTCCTACGAGCAGTACTTC | . | TRBV10-3 | TRBD2 | TRBJ2-7
CASSLDRTGAWDTQYF | TGTGCCAGCAGCTTAGATAGGACAGGGGCTTGGGATACGCAGTATTTT | . | TRBV7-2 | TRBD1 | TRBJ2-3
CASSQGKGEGTDTQYF | TGTGCCAGCAGCCAAGGAAAAGGGGAGGGGACAGATACGCAGTATTTT | . | TRBV4-2 | TRBD2 | TRBJ2-3
CASSPQGLDETQYF | TGTGCCAGCAGCCCGCAGGGTCTAGATGAGACCCAGTACTTC | once | TRBV11-2 | . | TRBJ2-5
CASSLAVWSSYNEQFF | TGTGCCAGCAGTTTAGCGGTTTGGAGCTCCTACAATGAGCAGTTCTTC | . | TRBV6-5 | . | TRBJ2-1
CASSLVGAIPYGYTF | TGTGCCAGCAGCTTGGTGGGGGCGATCCCCTATGGCTACACCTTC | once | TRBV5-6 | . | TRBJ1-2
CASSYPPGGSYNEQFF | TGTGCCAGCAGTTACCCTCCTGGGGGGTCCTACAATGAGCAGTTCTTC | once | TRBV6-6 | . | TRBJ2-1
CACWRVEAFF | TGTGCCTGTTGGAGGGTTGAAGCTTTCTTT | . | TRBV30 | . | TRBJ1-1
CASSSPYAQDTESYEQYF | TGTGCCAGCAGCAGCCCCTATGCTCAGGACACTGAATCCTACGAGCAGTACTTC | . | TRBV7-8 | . | TRBJ2-7
CASNRGGPISEAFF | TGCGCCAGCAACCGGGGGGGGCCGATCTCTGAAGCTTTCTTT | . | TRBV5-1 | . | TRBJ1-1
CASSHGRQGANNEQFF | TGTGCCAGCAGTCACGGCCGACAGGGGGCTAACAATGAGCAGTTCTTC | . | TRBV5-4 | TRBD1 | TRBJ2-1
CASSLWTGKIGLTEAFF | TGTGCCAGCAGCTTATGGACAGGGAAGATCGGGCTCACTGAAGCTTTCTTT | . | TRBV7-9 | TRBD1 | TRBJ1-1
CASSLIGYRGNEQYF | TGTGCCAGCAGCTTAATCGGATACAGGGGCAACGAGCAGTACTTC | once | TRBV11-2 | TRBD1 | TRBJ2-7
CASSPPLRVRGTDTQYF | TGTGCCAGCTCACCACCGCTTCGGGTGAGGGGCACAGATACGCAGTATTTT | . | TRBV18 | . | TRBJ2-3
CASSASGTIEKLFF | TGTGCCAGCAGTGCATCCGGGACAATCGAAAAACTGTTTTTT | . | TRBV27 | . | TRBJ1-4
CASSLVVAGHDSQYF | TGTGCCAGCAGCTTAGTCGTAGCGGGGCATGACTCGCAGTACTTC | . | TRBV7-2 | TRBD2 | TRBJ2-7